The clone carrying this TCR beta chain showed up just once. Its antigen is not known. The data derive from a study of CD8 T cells in ankylosing spondylitis. The study, taken as a whole, reports: A TCR beta motif made of fewer than ten highly homologous variants seemed typical of ankylosing spondylitis blood. Some of the motif variants had earlier been found in reactive arthritis patients' fluid and blood.

The CDR3 covers 14 residues. Per germline, CDR1 MNHEY and CDR2 SVGAGI. Deletions cut 0 bases from V and 3 bases from J, with 8 bases between. A quantitative 5'-RACE method, one with molecular barcodes, was used to make TCR beta libraries. TCRdb called the 5' RACE reads again in MiXCR, with one record for every CDR3 protein. The sample yields just under 550,000 distinct CDR3 sequences, roughly an eighth seen once. The sequenced sample was blood, either unsorted or a sorted T cell fraction (not recorded which). This sequence was found in a male donor with ankylosing spondylitis. J is TRBJ2-5 and V is TRBV6-5, with a weak D call TRBD2 (6 bases). CDR3 residues: CASSYSSGEETQYF. The CDR3 bases are TGTGCCAGCAGTTACTCTTCGGGGGAAGAGACCCAGTACTTC.